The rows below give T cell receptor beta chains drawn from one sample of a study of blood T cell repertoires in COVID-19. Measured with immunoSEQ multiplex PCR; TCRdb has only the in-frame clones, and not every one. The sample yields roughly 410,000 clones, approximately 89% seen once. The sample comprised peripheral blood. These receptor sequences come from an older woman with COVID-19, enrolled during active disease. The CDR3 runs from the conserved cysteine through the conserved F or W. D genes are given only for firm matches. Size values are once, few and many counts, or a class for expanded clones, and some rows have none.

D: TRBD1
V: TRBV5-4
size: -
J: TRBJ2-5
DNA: TGTGCCAGCAGAGACGGGACAGCGGCAGAGACCCAGTACTTC
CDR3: CASRDGTAAETQYF

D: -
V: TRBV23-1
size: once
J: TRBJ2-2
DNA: TGCGCCAGCAGTCAATTCCGGCAGGGGAACGGGGAGCTGTTTTTT
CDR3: CASSQFRQGNGELFF

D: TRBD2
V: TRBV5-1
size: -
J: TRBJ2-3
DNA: TGCGCCAGCAGCTTGGCCCGACTAGCGGGGTCTAGCACAGATACGCAGTATTTT
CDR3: CASSLARLAGSSTDTQYF

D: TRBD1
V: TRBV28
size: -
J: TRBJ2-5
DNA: TGTGCCAGCAGCCCAGGGGGCGCCAGGAAGACCCAGTACTTC
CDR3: CASSPGGARKTQYF

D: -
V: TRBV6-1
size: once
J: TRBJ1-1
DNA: TGTGCCAGCAGTGAAGCGCTTCGGGGAGGAGCTTTCTTT
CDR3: CASSEALRGGAFF

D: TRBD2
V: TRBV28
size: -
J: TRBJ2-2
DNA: TGTGCCAGCAGTCCTAGCGGGGGGGCCAAATACAGGGAGCTGTTTTTT
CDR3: CASSPSGGAKYRELFF

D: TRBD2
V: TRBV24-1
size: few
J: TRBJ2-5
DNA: TGTGCCACCAGTGCCCCTAGCGGGGGTGAGACCCAGTACTTC
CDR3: CATSAPSGGETQYF

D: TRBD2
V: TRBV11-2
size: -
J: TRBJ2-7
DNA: TGTGCCAGCAGCTTAGGTGCTAGCGGGGGGCAAAACGAGCAGTACTTC
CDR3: CASSLGASGGQNEQYF

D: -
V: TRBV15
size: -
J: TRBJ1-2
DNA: TGTGCCACCAGCAGAGATGGTCGGCAGGAAGGCTACACCTTC
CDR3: CATSRDGRQEGYTF

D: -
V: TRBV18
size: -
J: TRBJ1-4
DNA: TGTGCCAGCTCACCACCCACAGGTGCAACTAATGAAAAACTGTTTTTT
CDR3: CASSPPTGATNEKLFF

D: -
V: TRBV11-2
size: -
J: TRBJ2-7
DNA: TGTGCCAGCAGCTTCCAATACGAGCAGTACTTC
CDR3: CASSFQYEQYF

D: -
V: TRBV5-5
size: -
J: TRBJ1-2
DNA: TGTGCCAGCAGCTTCCTTCTGGCCCAGGACGCAGGGGGCTACACCTTC
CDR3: CASSFLLAQDAGGYTF

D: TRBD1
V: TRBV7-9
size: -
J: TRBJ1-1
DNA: TGTGCCAGCAGCATTCTAAGACAGGGGTTTCACACTGAAGCTTTCTTT
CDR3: CASSILRQGFHTEAFF

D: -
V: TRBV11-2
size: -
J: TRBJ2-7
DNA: TGTGCCAGCAGCTTAAATGGGGCTCTATACGAGCAGTACTTC
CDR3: CASSLNGALYEQYF

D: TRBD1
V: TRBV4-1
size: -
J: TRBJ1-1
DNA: TGCGCCAGCAGCCCCAGGGGGGTTGGATCCACTGAAGCTTTCTTT
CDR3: CASSPRGVGSTEAFF

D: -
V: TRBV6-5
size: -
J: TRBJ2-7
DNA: TGTGCCAGCAGGGACGACAGGTTCCCCTACGAGCAGTACTTC
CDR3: CASRDDRFPYEQYF

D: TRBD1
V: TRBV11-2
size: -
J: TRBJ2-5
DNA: TGTGCCAGCAGCTTACTGGGGACAGGGGGCGATGGGTACTTC
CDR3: CASSLLGTGGDGYF

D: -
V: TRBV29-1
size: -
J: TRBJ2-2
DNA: TGCAGCGCCGTTCGGGGGGCACCTAACACCGGGGAGCTGTTTTTT
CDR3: CSAVRGAPNTGELFF

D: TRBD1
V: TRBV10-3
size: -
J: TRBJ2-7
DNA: TGTGCCATCAGTGAAGGGACAGGCTCCGGGTACGAGCAGTACTTC
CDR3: CAISEGTGSGYEQYF

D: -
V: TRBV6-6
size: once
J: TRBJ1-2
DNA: TGTGCCAGCAGTTACTCGACGCCGGTTCGGGATGGCTACACCTTC
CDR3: CASSYSTPVRDGYTF

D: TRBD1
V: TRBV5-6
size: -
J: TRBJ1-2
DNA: TGTGCCAGCAGCTTGTTGGCGGGACAGGTGAACTATGGCTACACCTTC
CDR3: CASSLLAGQVNYGYTF

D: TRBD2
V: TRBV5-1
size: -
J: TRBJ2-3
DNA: TGCGCCAGCAGCTCCGGGGGGGCTACAGATACGCAGTATTTT
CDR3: CASSSGGATDTQYF

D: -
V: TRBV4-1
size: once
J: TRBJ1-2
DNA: TGCGCCAGCAGCCAAGGTATCGCGGATGGCTACACCTTC
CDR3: CASSQGIADGYTF

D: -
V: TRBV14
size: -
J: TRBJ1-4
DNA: TGTGCCAGCAGCCAAGACGTCTACTCAGGGCTGTTTTTT
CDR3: CASSQDVYSGLFF

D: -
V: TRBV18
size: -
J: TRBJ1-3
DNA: TGTGCCAGCTCACCGGCACAGGACCGCTCTGGAAACACCATATATTTT
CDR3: CASSPAQDRSGNTIYF

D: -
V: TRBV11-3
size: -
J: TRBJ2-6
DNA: TGTGCCAGCAGCTCGACTTTCGGTGGTGGGGCGGGGGCCAACGTCCTGACTTTC
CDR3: CASSSTFGGGAGANVLTF

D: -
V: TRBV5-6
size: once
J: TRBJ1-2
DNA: TGTGCCAGCAGCCGACAGACCTACTATGGCTACACCTTC
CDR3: CASSRQTYYGYTF

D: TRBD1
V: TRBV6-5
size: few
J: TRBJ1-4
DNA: TGTGCCAGCGGTAGGACAGGAGGGGAAAAACTGTTTTTT
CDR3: CASGRTGGEKLFF

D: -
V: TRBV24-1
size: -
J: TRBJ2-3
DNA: TGTGCCACCAGTGCTCGGGAGTCCACAGATACGCAGTATTTT
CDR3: CATSARESTDTQYF

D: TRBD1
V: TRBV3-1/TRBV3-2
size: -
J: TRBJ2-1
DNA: TGTGCCAGCATAGGACAGGGATTGAGAAATGAGCAGTTCTTC
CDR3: CASIGQGLRNEQFF

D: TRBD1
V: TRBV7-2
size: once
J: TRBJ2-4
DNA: TGTGCCAGCAGCCCGCACCTACCGGGACAGGGGTTCATTCAGTACTTC
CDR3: CASSPHLPGQGFIQYF

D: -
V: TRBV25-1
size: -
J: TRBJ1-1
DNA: TGTGCCAGCAGTGAACGCGGACGGGGGAACACTGAAGCTTTCTTT
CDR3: CASSERGRGNTEAFF

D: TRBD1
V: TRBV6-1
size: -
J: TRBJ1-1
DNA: TGTGCCAGCAGTGAACGGGACAGATTGAACACTGAAGCTTTCTTT
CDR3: CASSERDRLNTEAFF

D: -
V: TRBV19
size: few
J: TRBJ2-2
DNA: TGTGCCAGTAGTGACAGGTCGAACACCGGGGAGCTGTTTTTT
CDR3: CASSDRSNTGELFF

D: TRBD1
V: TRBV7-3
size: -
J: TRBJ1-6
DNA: TGTGCCAGCAGCTTAGTAGGGACAGGGAATTCACCCCTCCACTTT
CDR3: CASSLVGTGNSPLHF

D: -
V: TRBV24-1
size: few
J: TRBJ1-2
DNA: TGTGCCACCAGTGGTTTGAGACAGGCGGATGGCTACACCTTC
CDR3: CATSGLRQADGYTF

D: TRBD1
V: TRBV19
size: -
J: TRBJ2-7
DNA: TGTGCCAGTAGCCGACAGGGGCGCGAGCAGTACTTC
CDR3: CASSRQGREQYF

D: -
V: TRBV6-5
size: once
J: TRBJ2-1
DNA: TGTGCCAGCAGACCTCCAGGAAACCTTTACAATGAGCAGTTCTTC
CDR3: CASRPPGNLYNEQFF

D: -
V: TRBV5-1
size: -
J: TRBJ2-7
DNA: TGCGCCAGCAGGTTACGGGGATACGGTGTCGACGAGCAGTACTTC
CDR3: CASRLRGYGVDEQYF

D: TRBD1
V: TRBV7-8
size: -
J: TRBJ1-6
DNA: TGTGCCAGCAGCTTAGGGGCAGGGGGGAATTCACCCCTCCACTTT
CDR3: CASSLGAGGNSPLHF

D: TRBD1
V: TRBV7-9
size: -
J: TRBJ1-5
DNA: TGTGCCAGCAGCGCGCAGACAGGGGGCGCGGGGCAGCCCCAGCATTTT
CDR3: CASSAQTGGAGQPQHF

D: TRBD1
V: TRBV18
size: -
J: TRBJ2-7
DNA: TGTGCCAGCTCAACAGGGGGAGGACCCTACGAGCAGTACTTC
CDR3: CASSTGGGPYEQYF

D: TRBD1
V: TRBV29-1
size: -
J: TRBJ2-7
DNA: TGCAGCGTTGACTTATCCGGGACAGGGGTTTACGGCGAGCAGTACTTC
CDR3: CSVDLSGTGVYGEQYF

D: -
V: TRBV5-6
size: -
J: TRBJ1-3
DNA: TGTGCCAGCAGCTTGGCTCAGCGGGGAAACACCATATATTTT
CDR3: CASSLAQRGNTIYF

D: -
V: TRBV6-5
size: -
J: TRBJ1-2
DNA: TGTGCCAGCAGCCTCTTCACAGGGCACGGCTACACCTTC
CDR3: CASSLFTGHGYTF

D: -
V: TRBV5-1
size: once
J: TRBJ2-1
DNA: TGCGCCAGCAGCTTACGGGGTGCCGCGGATGAGCAGTTCTTC
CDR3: CASSLRGAADEQFF

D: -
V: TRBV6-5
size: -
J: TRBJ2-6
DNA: TGTGCCAGCAGCCCCCCGGGCTCTGGGGCCAACGTCCTGACTTTC
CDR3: CASSPPGSGANVLTF

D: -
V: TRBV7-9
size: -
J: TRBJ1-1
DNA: TGTGCCAGCAGCTTAGCGGGAGCTGAAGCTTTCTTT
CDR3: CASSLAGAEAFF